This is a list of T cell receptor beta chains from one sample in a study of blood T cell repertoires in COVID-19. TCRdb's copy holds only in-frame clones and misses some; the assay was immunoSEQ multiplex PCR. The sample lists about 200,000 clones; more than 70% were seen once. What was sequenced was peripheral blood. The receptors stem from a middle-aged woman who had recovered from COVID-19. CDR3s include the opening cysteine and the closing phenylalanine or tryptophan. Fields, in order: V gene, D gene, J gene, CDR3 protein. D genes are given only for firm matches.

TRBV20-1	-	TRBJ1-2	CSASPTGYGYTF
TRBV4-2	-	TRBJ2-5	CASSQDPGTRETQYF
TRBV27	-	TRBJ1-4	CASQKFYRMDEKLFF
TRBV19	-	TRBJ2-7	CASSINMGTEYEQYF
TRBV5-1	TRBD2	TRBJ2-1	CASSWGTSEQFF
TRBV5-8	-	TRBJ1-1	CASSFGEAFF
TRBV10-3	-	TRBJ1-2	CAISSGVYGYTF
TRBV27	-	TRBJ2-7	CASSLYTGHYEQYF
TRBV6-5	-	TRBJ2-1	CASSYVAGHYNEQFF
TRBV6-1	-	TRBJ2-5	CASSDPQGLETQYF
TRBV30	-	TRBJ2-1	CAWSARNEQFF
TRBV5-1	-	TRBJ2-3	CASSFRGGHGTDTQYF
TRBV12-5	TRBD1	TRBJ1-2	CASLDRVLEGYTF
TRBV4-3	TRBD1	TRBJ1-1	CASSQEDRVDTEAFF
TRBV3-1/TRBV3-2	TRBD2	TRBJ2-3	CASSLIGLAGGGADTQYF
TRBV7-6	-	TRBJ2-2	CASSLALQGSGELFF
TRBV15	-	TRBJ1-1	CATSALRGPTFEAFF
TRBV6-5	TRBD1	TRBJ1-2	CASSGQGGTSGYTF
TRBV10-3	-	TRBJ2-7	CAISDQNYEQYF
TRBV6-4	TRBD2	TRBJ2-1	CASSDGTLAGVPNEQFF